The 17 T cell receptor beta chains in this list originate from one sample, sequenced in a study of T cells in narcolepsy. TCRdb's copy holds only in-frame clones and misses some; the assay was immunoSEQ multiplex PCR. The data hold 25,000 to 35,000 clones, with roughly 90% observed a single time. Sequencing was carried out using CD45RA- memory CD4+ T cells from PBMCs. Every receptor here comes from a human donor with narcolepsy.

This sequence joins TRBV27 and TRBJ2-5; 9 bases are a match to TRBD1. Germline lookup yields CDR1 MNHEY and CDR2 SMNVEV (reference sequence). The CDR3 runs to 15 residues. V shed 5 bases, J shed 4 bases, and the junction held 8 bases outside the gene matches. CDR3 sequence: CASSPGQGLTETQYF. Written as DNA, the CDR3 is TGTGCCAGCAGTCCCGGACAGGGGCTGACAGAGACCCAGTACTTC.

V and J are TRBV9 and TRBJ1-1; 11 nucleotides match TRBD1. The CDR3 contains 13 residues. After removal of 4 bases from V and 10 bases from J, the junction contained 6 bases not matched to a gene. The germline CDR1 and CDR2 sequences are SGDLS and YYNGEE. The CDR3, as DNA: TGTGCCAGCAGCCCCGGACAGGGGGCTGGAGCTTTCTTT. It yields the protein CASSPGQGAGAFF.

The rearrangement joins TRBV5-4 to TRBJ1-4; D uncertain. The CDR3 is 12 residues long. Trimming removed 3 bases at V and 6 bases at J, with 6 bases between. Germline V gene lookup returns CDR1 SGHNT and CDR2 YYREEE (reference sequence). The CDR3 coding sequence is TGTGCCAGCAGCTCTAGGGATGAAAAACTGTTTTTT. It translates to CASSSRDEKLFF.

The V and J genes are TRBV6-1 and TRBJ1-1; D is uncertain. Trimming left V 6 bases short and J 3 bases short, with 8 bases between. CDR3 length: 12 residues. Germline V CDR1 and CDR2: MNHNS, SASEGT. The DNA of the CDR3 is TGTGCCAGCAGGGACGGGCACACTGAAGCTTTCTTT. Translating gives CASRDGHTEAFF.

The V call is TRBV28, the J call TRBJ1-1; D remains ambiguous. Between the trimmed V and J ends, which lost 6 bases and 0 bases, there was a span of 17 bases. This CDR3 spans 16 amino acids. Germline V CDR1 and CDR2: MDHEN, SYDVKM. The CDR3 coding sequence is TGTGCCAGCAGCCGCTGGGGAATGTATATGAACACTGAAGCTTTCTTT. Its protein product is CASSRWGMYMNTEAFF.

Comments on this clone: One end of the junction fails to match germline, which may point to a read error. The V gene is TRBV18, the J gene TRBJ1-3; 9 bases line up with TRBD1. The germline CDR1 and CDR2 sequences are KGHSH and LQKENI. CDR3 size: 15 residues. The CDR3 coding sequence is TGTGCCAGCTCCCCACAGGGGGCTTCTGGAAACACCATATATTTT. Protein product: CASSPQGASGNTIYF.

The chain couples TRBV11-2 to TRBJ2-1; TRBD1 is a possible D gene (5 bases). The germline V gene has CDR1 SGHAT and CDR2 FQNNGV. The CDR3 is made up of 14 amino acids. V gave up 5 bases and J gave up 6 bases, with 14 bases separating them. CDR3 residues: CASSPQTGPNEQFF. The CDR3, as DNA: TGTGCCAGCAGCCCCCAAACAGGTCCCAATGAGCAGTTCTTC.

The chain uses TRBV4-3 and TRBJ2-7; tentative D call: TRBD1 (6 bases). The V gene's germline CDR1 is LGHNA and CDR2 YSLEER. Trimming stripped 0 bases from V and 2 bases from J, with 14 bases between. This CDR3 region has 16 residues. Written as DNA, the CDR3 is TGCGCCAGCAGCCAAGATTTGGATGACAGGCCCTACGAGCAGTACTTC. This sequence encodes CASSQDLDDRPYEQYF.

V and J are TRBV7-8 and TRBJ2-3; the D gene is possibly TRBD2 (5 bases). The CDR3 length is 16 residues. Germline V CDR1 and CDR2: SGHVS, FQNEAQ. The ends were cut back, 5 bases at V and 2 bases at J, with 17 bases in the middle. The CDR3 DNA follows: TGTGCCAGCAGCCCGGCTAGAAGCGGACCCACAGATACGCAGTATTTT. Translation gives CASSPARSGPTDTQYF.

Here the CDR3 DNA reads TGTGCCAGCAGCTATATGGGTCTAGCGGGAGAAGAGACCCAGTACTTC. The encoded protein is CASSYMGLAGEETQYF. The chain couples TRBV11-2 to TRBJ2-5; 10 nucleotides agree with TRBD2. The CDR3 is 16 amino acids. Germline CDR1 reads SGHAT; CDR2 reads FQNNGV. J was trimmed by 3 bases and V by 4 bases; bases with no gene match: 8.

The CDR3 coding sequence is TGCGCCAGCAGCCCCGGGACACAGACCTACGAGCAGTACTTC. Protein: CASSPGTQTYEQYF. The V and J genes are TRBV5-1 and TRBJ2-7; tentatively, D is TRBD1 (6 bases). The ends were cut back, 4 bases at V and 2 bases at J, with 13 bases in the middle. Germline V CDR1 and CDR2: SGHRS, YFSETQ. The CDR3 length is 14 residues.

This clone was observed a handful of times. The rearrangement links TRBV19 to TRBJ2-1; the match to TRBD1 covers 9 bases. Germline-derived CDR1 and CDR2 are LNHDA and SQIVND (reference sequence). Trimming removed 5 bases from V and 3 bases from J; junction bases left unmatched: 5. CDR3 length equals 15 residues. The CDR3 DNA follows: TGTGCCAGTAGTCCTAGACAGGGGGTCTACAATGAGCAGTTCTTC. Protein product: CASSPRQGVYNEQFF.

This clone has only a few counts. The chain carries TRBV6-5 and TRBJ1-5; TRBD1 matches 8 bases. CDR1 is MNHEY, CDR2 SVGAGI, per germline. V lost 7 bases and J lost 2; bases outside the gene matches: 7. The CDR3 loop spans 15 amino acids. The DNA of the CDR3 is TGTGCCAGCATCACAATACAGGGGGGCAATCAGCCCCAGCATTTT. Translation: CASITIQGGNQPQHF.

Only a few counts were recorded for this clone. The chain is built from TRBV6-1 and TRBJ2-3, with D perhaps matching TRBD2 (6 bases). Germline CDR1 MNHNS, CDR2 SASEGT. Trimming removed 7 bases at V and 1 base at J, with 12 bases between. The CDR3 runs 14 residues. The CDR3 loop is CASKVLAGTDTQYF. DNA for the CDR3: TGTGCCAGCAAGGTGTTAGCGGGCACAGATACGCAGTATTTT.

This clone occurred once. This chain links TRBV5-6 with TRBJ1-6; a weak D match, TRBD1 (6 bases). The germline CDR1 and CDR2 sequences are SGHDT and YYEEEE. Trimming pared 0 bases from V and 7 bases from J, leaving 11 bases between. CDR3 size: 15 residues. CDR3 sequence: CASSLAGQGNSPLHF. The DNA of the CDR3 is TGTGCCAGCAGCTTGGCCGGGCAGGGGAATTCACCCCTCCACTTT.

This chain uses TRBV5-1 with TRBJ2-7; D ambiguous. V lost 0 bases, J lost 3 bases, and 10 bases lay in between. CDR3 length: 14 residues. Per germline, CDR1 SGHRS and CDR2 YFSETQ. CDR3: CASSLGLGIYEQYF. DNA of the CDR3: TGCGCCAGCAGCTTGGGTCTGGGGATCTACGAGCAGTACTTC.

The V call is TRBV18, the J call TRBJ2-3; 7 nucleotides line up with TRBD2. V trimming: 6 bases; J trimming: 2 bases; junction bases outside the gene matches: 8. The CDR3 is 15 amino acids. Per the germline V gene, CDR1 is KGHSH and CDR2 is LQKENI. The CDR3 DNA sequence: TGTGCCAGCTCCCCCGGGGGGATCCACACAGATACGCAGTATTTT. Translated: CASSPGGIHTDTQYF. Full variable domain (outside the CDR3, taken from reference TRBV18 and TRBJ2-3): NAGVMQNPRHLVRRRGQEARLRCSPMKGHSHVYWYRQLPEEGLKFMVYLQKENIIDESGMPKERFSAEFPKEGPSILRIQQVVRGDSAAYFCASSPGGIHTDTQYFGPGTRLTVL.